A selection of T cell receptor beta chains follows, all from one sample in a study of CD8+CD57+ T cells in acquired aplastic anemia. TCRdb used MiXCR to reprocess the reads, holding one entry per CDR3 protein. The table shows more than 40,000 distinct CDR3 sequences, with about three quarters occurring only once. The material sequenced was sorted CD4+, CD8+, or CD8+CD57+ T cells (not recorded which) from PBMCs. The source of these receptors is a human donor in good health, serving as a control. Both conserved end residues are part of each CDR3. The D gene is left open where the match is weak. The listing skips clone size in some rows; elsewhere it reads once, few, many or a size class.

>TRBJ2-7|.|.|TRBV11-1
CASSLVTPGKQYF
TGTGCCAGCAGCTTAGTGACACCAGGGAAGCAGTACTTC
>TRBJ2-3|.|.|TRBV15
CATSGDSNTDTQYF
TGTGCCACCAGCGGGGACTCCAACACAGATACGCAGTATTTT
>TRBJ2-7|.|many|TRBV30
CAWSVVLGDEQYF
TGTGCCTGGAGTGTGGTTTTGGGGGACGAGCAGTACTTC
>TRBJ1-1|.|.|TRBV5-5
CASSLDLPGTEAFF
TGTGCCAGCAGCTTGGACCTACCGGGCACTGAAGCTTTCTTT
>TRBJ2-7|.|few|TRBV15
CATSRDPSSEQYF
TGTGCCACCAGCAGAGATCCGAGCAGCGAGCAGTACTTC
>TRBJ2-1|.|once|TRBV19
CASSMWTVSYNEQFF
TGTGCCAGTAGTATGTGGACAGTCTCCTACAATGAGCAGTTCTTC
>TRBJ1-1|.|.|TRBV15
CATSITGTEAFF
TGTGCCACCAGCATTACAGGGACTGAAGCTTTCTTT
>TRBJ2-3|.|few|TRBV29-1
CSVSTDTQYF
TGCAGCGTCTCCACAGATACGCAGTATTTT
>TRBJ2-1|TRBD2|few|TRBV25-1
CASSQRGGTRGNEQFF
TGTGCCAGCAGCCAGCGGGGGGGAACACGAGGCAATGAGCAGTTCTTC
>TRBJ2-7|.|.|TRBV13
CASSFEGEVREQYF
TGTGCCAGCAGCTTTGAGGGGGAAGTAAGAGAGCAGTACTTC